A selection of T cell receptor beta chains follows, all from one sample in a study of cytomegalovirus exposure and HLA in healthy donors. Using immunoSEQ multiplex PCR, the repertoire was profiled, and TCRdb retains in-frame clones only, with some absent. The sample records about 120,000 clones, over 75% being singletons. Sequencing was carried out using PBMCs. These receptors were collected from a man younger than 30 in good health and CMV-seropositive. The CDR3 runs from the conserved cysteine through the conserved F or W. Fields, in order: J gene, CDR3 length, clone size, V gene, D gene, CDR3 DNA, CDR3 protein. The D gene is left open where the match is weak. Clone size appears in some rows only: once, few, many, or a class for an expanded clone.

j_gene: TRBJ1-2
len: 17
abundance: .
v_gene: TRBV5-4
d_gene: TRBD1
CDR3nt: TGTGCCAGCAGCGCCCGGGACAGGGGCCGACTGGGCTATGGCTACACCTTC
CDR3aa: CASSARDRGRLGYGYTF

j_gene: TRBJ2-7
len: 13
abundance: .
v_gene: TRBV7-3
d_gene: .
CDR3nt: TGTGCCAGCAGCTTAACGGGTCAGGACGAGCAGTACTTC
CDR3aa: CASSLTGQDEQYF

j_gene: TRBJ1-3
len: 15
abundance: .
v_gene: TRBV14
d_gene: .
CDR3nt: TGTGCCAGCAGCCAAGAACAGGGTTATGGAAACACCATATATTTT
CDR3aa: CASSQEQGYGNTIYF

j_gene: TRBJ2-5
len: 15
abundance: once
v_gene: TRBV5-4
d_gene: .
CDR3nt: TGTGCCAGCAGCCGCATTTTGCGCGGCGGAGAGACCCAGTACTTC
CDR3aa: CASSRILRGGETQYF

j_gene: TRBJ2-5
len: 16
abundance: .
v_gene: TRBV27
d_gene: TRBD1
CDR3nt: TGTGCCAGCAGCCGCTCCCGGACAGGGGAGTATGAGACCCAGTACTTC
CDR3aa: CASSRSRTGEYETQYF

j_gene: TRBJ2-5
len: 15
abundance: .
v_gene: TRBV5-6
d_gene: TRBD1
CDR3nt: TGTGCCAGCAGCCTGCCAGGGGGTCTCCAAGAGACCCAGTACTTC
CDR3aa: CASSLPGGLQETQYF

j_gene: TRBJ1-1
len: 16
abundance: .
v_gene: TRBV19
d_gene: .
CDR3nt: TGTGCCAGCAGAATACAGGGTCAAGGGATGAACACTGAAGCTTTCTTT
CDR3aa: CASRIQGQGMNTEAFF

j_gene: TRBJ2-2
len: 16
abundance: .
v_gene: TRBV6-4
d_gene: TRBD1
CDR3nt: TGTGCCAGCAGTGACTGGGGGACAGGGGCCACCGGGGAGCTGTTTTTT
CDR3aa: CASSDWGTGATGELFF

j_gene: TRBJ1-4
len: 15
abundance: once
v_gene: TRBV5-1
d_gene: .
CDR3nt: TGCGCCAGCAGCTTGGCCAATCAGGGTGGGGAAAAACTGTTTTTT
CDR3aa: CASSLANQGGEKLFF

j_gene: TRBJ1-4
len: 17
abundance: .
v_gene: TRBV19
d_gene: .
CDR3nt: TGTGCCAGTAGTATCAGTTCCAGGGTAACAACTAATGAAAAACTGTTTTTT
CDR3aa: CASSISSRVTTNEKLFF

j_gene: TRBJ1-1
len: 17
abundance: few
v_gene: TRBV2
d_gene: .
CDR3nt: TGTGCCAGCAGTGAACGGTCATCACCGGGGGGCAACACTGAAGCTTTCTTT
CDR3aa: CASSERSSPGGNTEAFF

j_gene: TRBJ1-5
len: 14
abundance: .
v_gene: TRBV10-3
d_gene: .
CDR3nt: TGTGCCGCACATGGGGGGATTAGCAATCAGCCCCAGCATTTT
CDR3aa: CAAHGGISNQPQHF

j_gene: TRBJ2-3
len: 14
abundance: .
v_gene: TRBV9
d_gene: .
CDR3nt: TGTGCCAGCAGCGTAGTAGCGTCCACAGATACGCAGTATTTT
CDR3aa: CASSVVASTDTQYF

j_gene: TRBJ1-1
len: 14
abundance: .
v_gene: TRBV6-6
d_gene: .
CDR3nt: TGTGCCAGCAGTCCCGGGCGGGCAAGCACTGAAGCTTTCTTT
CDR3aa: CASSPGRASTEAFF

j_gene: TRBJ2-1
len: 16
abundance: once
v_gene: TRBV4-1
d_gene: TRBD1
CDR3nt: TGCGCCAGCAGCCGACAGGGGCCGAGCTCCTACAATGAGCAGTTCTTC
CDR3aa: CASSRQGPSSYNEQFF

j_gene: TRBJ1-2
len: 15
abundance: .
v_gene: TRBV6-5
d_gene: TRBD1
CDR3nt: TGTGCCAGCAGAGGCCGCTCCCGGGACAGTGTTGGCTACACCTTC
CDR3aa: CASRGRSRDSVGYTF

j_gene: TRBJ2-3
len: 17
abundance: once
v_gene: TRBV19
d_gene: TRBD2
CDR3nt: TGTGCCAGTAGTACTCCCGGGACTAAGGGACCGGAAGATACGCAGTATTTT
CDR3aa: CASSTPGTKGPEDTQYF

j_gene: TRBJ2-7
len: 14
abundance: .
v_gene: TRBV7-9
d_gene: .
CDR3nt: TGTGCCAGCAGCCCCCCCCTCGGAGACTACGAGCAGTACTTC
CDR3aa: CASSPPLGDYEQYF

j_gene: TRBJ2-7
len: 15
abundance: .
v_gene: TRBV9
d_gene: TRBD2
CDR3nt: TGTGCCAGCAGCCCCTCTAGCGGGAGGGGGACCGAGCAGTACTTC
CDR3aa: CASSPSSGRGTEQYF

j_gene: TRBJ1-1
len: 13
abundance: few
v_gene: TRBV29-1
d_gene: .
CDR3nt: TGCAGCGTCCCCCGCCGAGGATTGACTGAAGCTTTCTTT
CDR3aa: CSVPRRGLTEAFF

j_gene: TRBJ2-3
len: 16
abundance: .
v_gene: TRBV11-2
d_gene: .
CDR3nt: TGTGCCAGCAGCTTAGTTAGGGGCTTCGACACAGATACGCAGTATTTT
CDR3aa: CASSLVRGFDTDTQYF

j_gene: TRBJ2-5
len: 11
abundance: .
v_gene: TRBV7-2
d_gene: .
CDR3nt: TGTGCCAGCAGCTCCCGACAGTCCCAGTACTTC
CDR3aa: CASSSRQSQYF

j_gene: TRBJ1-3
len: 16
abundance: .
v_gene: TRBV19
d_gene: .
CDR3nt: TGTGCCAGTAGTATAGCGACAGCACTTTCTGGAAACACCATATATTTT
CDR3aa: CASSIATALSGNTIYF

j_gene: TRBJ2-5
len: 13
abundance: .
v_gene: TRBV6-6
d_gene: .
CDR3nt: TGTGCCAGCATTGACGCACGGGAAGAGACCCAGTACTTC
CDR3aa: CASIDAREETQYF

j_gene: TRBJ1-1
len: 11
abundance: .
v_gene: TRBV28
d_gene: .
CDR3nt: TGTGCCAGCAGTGCGGGATTCGAAGCTTTCTTT
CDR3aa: CASSAGFEAFF

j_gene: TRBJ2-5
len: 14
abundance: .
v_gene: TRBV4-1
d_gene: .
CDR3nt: TGCGCCAGCAGCCTCGGACAGAGCCAAGAGACCCAGTACTTC
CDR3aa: CASSLGQSQETQYF

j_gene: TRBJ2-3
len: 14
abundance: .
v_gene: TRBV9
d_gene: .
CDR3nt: TGTGCCAGCAGCCCCTACGGTACCACAGATACGCAGTATTTT
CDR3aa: CASSPYGTTDTQYF

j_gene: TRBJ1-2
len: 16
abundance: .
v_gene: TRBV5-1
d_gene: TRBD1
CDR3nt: TGCGCCAGCAGCTTCGAATCCTCAGGGGGGTTATATGGCTACACCTTC
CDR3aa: CASSFESSGGLYGYTF

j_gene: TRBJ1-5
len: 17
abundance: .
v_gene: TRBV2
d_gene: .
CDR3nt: TGTGCCAGCAGTGTCTGGCAGGGGTCGGCGAACAATCAGCCCCAGCATTTT
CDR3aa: CASSVWQGSANNQPQHF

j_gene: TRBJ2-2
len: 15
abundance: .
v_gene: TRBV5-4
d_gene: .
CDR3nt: TGTGCCAGCAGCTTGCCAGGGGTGAACACCGGGGAGCTGTTTTTT
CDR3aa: CASSLPGVNTGELFF

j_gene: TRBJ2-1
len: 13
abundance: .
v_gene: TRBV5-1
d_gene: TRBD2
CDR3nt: TGCGCCAGCAACCTAGCGGAGTACAATGAGCAGTTCTTC
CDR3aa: CASNLAEYNEQFF

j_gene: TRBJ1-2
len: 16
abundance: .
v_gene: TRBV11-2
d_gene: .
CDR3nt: TGTGCCAGCAGCTTAGGCTACAGAGGGGGACGCTATGGCTACACCTTC
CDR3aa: CASSLGYRGGRYGYTF

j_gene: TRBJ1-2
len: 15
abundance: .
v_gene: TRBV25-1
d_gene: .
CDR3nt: TGTGCCAGCAGTGAACGGGGGGTTGCTAACTATGGCTACACCTTC
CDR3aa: CASSERGVANYGYTF

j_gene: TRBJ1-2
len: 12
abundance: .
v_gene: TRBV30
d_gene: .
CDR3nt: TGTGCCTGGATCCGACAGACCTATGGCTACACCTTC
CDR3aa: CAWIRQTYGYTF

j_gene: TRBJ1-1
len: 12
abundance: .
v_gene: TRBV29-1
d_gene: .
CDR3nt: TGCAGCACCATAACAGGTTACACTGAAGCTTTCTTT
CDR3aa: CSTITGYTEAFF

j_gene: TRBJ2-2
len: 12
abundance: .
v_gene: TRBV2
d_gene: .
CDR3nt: TGTGCCAGCACACGCGGCACCGGGGAGCTGTTTTTT
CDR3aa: CASTRGTGELFF

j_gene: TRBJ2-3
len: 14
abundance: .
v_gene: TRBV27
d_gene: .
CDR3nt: TGTGCCAGCAGTCCCGGGACTAGCACAGATACGCAGTATTTT
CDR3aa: CASSPGTSTDTQYF

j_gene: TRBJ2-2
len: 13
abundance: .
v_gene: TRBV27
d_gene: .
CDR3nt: TGTGCCAGCAGTTACAGGGACACCGGGGAGCTGTTTTTT
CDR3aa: CASSYRDTGELFF

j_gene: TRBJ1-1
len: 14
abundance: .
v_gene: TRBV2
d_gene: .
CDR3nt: TGTGCCAGCAGCCGACAGGTAACAAGCACTGAAGCTTTCTTT
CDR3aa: CASSRQVTSTEAFF

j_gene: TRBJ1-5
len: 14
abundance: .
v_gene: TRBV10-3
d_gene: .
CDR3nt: TGTGCCATCAGTGGGGCGGGGGCCGTTGGCTCCCAGCATTTT
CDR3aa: CAISGAGAVGSQHF

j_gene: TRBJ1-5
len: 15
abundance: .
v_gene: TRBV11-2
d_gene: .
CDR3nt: TGTGCCAGCAGTTCCCATCCAGAGGAGAATCAGCCCCAGCATTTT
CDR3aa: CASSSHPEENQPQHF

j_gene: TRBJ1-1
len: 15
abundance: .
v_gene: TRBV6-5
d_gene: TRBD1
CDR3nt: TGTGCCAGCAGCCCCATACAGGGGGCAGGAACTGAAGCTTTCTTT
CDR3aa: CASSPIQGAGTEAFF

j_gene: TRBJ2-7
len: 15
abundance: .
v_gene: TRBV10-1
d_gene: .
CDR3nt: TGCGCCAGCAGTGAGTTGGCAGGGGACTCCTACGAGCAGTACTTC
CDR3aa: CASSELAGDSYEQYF

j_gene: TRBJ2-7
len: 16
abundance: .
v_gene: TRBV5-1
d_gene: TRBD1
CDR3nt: TGCGCCAGCAGCTTGGGTGGACAGGGGGCCGACTACGAGCAGTACTTC
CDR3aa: CASSLGGQGADYEQYF

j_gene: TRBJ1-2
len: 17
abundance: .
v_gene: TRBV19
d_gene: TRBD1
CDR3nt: TGTGCCAGTTCTCGGACAGGGGGGCCGAATTCTAACTATGGCTACACCTTC
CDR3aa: CASSRTGGPNSNYGYTF

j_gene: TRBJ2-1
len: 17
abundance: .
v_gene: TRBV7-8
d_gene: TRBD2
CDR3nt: TGTGCCAGCAGCTTAGTGCCAGCGGGAGGGCCTTTCAATGAGCAGTTCTTC
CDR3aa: CASSLVPAGGPFNEQFF

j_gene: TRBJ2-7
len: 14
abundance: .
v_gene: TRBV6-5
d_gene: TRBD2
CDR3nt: TGTGCCAGCAGTGAACTAGCGGGTACCTACGAGCAGTACTTC
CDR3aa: CASSELAGTYEQYF

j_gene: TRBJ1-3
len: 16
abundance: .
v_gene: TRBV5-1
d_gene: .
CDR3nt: TGCGCCAGCAGCTTGCAGGGTCTCGGTTTAGGAAACACCATATATTTT
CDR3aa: CASSLQGLGLGNTIYF

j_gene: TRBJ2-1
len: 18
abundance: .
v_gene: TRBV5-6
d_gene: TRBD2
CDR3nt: TGTGCCAGCAGCTTGTACTGGGCTAGCGGGGGGGATTACAATGAGCAGTTCTTC
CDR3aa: CASSLYWASGGDYNEQFF

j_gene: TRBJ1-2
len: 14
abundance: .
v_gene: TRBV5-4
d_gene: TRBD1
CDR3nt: TGTGCCAGCAGCAAGGACAGGGGGCTGGATGGCTACACCTTC
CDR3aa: CASSKDRGLDGYTF